This T cell receptor beta chain originates from a study of identical twins. The study, taken as a whole, reports: Monozygotic twin pairs showed more out-of-frame TCR alpha sharing than models estimated. Excess sharing by twins proved weaker in beta out-of-frame sequences. Low generation-probability sequences were in excess among twin-shared out-of-frame alpha sequences.

Template switching (which added a universal primer site) was used, and cDNA carried unique molecular identifiers. Each CDR3 protein gets one entry after TCRdb re-called the 5' RACE reads with MiXCR. This table holds hundreds of thousands of distinct CDR3 sequences, around 6.1% found once. Per germline, CDR1 GTSNPN and CDR2 SVGIG (reference sequence). V was pared by 2 bases and J by 5 bases, with 4 bases between. This CDR3 has 12 amino acids. This clonotype showed up just a few times. Its antigen is still unknown. This chain connects TRBV30 to TRBJ1-6; D is uncertain. The TCR comes from a man between 18 and 35 years old in good health. Sample: naive T cells sorted from blood. Here the CDR3 reads CAWSLDNSPLHF. In DNA form, the CDR3 reads TGTGCCTGGAGTCTTGATAATTCACCCCTCCACTTT.